This section outlines one T cell receptor (beta chain) sequence together with its context. Assay: immunoSEQ multiplex PCR; the TCRdb copy retains only in-frame clones and omits some. The sample contains under 300,000 clones, 80% to 95% of which appear only once. The sample originates from a study of blood T cell repertoires in COVID-19. Whole-study context: Italy, Spain and the United States were the sources of the convalescent and acute COVID-19 samples.

The V gene lost 3 bases and the J gene lost 6 bases, with 9 bases spanning the gap. The CDR3 is 13 amino acids. Germline loops: CDR1 SGHDT, CDR2 YYEEEE. V usage is TRBV5-6 and J usage is TRBJ1-4; D call uncertain. The source is a woman younger than 35 who had recovered from COVID-19. Sequenced sample: PBMCs or T cells enriched from blood (not recorded which). In nucleotides, the CDR3 is TGTGCCAGCAGCTCGGTGAGGGATGAAAAACTGTTTTTT. Its protein product is CASSSVRDEKLFF. The full variable domain, in which reference TRBV5-6 and TRBJ1-4 provide the parts outside the CDR3, is DAGVTQSPTHLIKTRGQQVTLRCSPKSGHDTVSWYQQALGQGPQFIFQYYEEEERQRGNFPDRFSGHQFPNYSSELNVNALLLGDSALYLCASSSVRDEKLFFGSGTQLSVL.